The 21 T cell receptor beta chains below come from one sample, sequenced in a study of response to subunit inactivated influenza vaccine. TCRdb re-called the RT-PCR reads through MiXCR, storing one row per CDR3 protein. The table records 150,000 to 200,000 distinct CDR3 sequences, about 10% of them present only once. Specimen: CD8+ T cells sorted from PBMCs, collected less than 30 months after vaccination. The receptors here all came from a man between 50 and 69 years old who received an inactivated influenza vaccine.

V is TRBV5-1 and J is TRBJ2-7, with a possible D match to TRBD2 (6 bases). Germline V gene data show CDR1 as SGHRS and CDR2 as YFSETQ. The V end lost 1 base, the J end lost 6 bases, and 17 bases lay between the germline ends. The CDR3 spans 15 residues. In DNA, the CDR3 is TGCGCCAGCAGCTTGAATAACGGGAGTTGGGTCGAGCAGTACTTC. Protein sequence: CASSLNNGSWVEQYF. Using reference TRBV5-1 and TRBJ2-7 for the parts outside the CDR3, the full variable domain is KAGVTQTPRYLIKTRGQQVTLSCSPISGHRSVSWYQQTPGQGLQFLFEYFSETQRNKGNFPGRFSGRQFSNSRSEMNVSTLELGDSALYLCASSLNNGSWVEQYFGPGTRLTVT.

The chain combines TRBV7-2 with TRBJ2-1; D remains unclear. The germline V gene has CDR1 SGHTA and CDR2 FQGNSA. This CDR3 is built from 13 residues. The V gene lost 0 bases and the J gene lost 8 bases, with 8 bases spanning the gap. CDR3 bases: TGTGCCAGCAGCTTAGCAGGGTACGATGAGCAGTTCTTC. It specifies CASSLAGYDEQFF.

This clonotype has a handful of counts. The V and J genes are TRBV15 and TRBJ1-1; maybe TRBD1 (6 bases). The V end was cut by 3 bases, the J end by 4 bases, with 15 bases between. The CDR3 is 15 amino acids. Germline CDR1 is LNHNV and CDR2 is YYDKDF (reference sequence). CDR3 amino acids: CATSREGEWGTEAFF. In DNA, the CDR3 is TGTGCCACCAGCAGGGAGGGGGAGTGGGGCACTGAAGCTTTCTTT. Full variable domain (rest looked up from reference TRBV15 and TRBJ1-1): DAMVIQNPRYQVTQFGKPVTLSCSQTLNHNVMYWYQQKSSQAPKLLFHYYDKDFNNEADTPDNFQSRRPNTSFCFLDIRSPGLGDTAMYLCATSREGEWGTEAFFGQGTRLTVV.

The chain couples TRBV29-1 to TRBJ1-2; D is ambiguous. Germline assignment: CDR1 SQVTM and CDR2 ANQGSEA. V dropped 4 bases and J dropped 6 bases, with 6 bases sitting between them. CDR3 length: 10 amino acids. CDR3 in amino acids: CSVVRDGYTF. The CDR3 nucleotides read TGCAGCGTTGTTCGGGATGGCTACACCTTC.

Here the CDR3 reads CASSEGILGAVYNEQFF. CDR3 coding DNA: TGTGCCAGCAGTGAAGGGATTCTAGGAGCGGTATACAATGAGCAGTTCTTC. The V gene is TRBV6-1, the J gene TRBJ2-1, with a possible D match to TRBD2 (5 bases). Per germline, CDR1 MNHNS and CDR2 SASEGT. V lost 1 base, J lost 4 bases, and 17 bases lay in between. The CDR3 consists of 17 residues.

This clonotype was counted between two and nine times. The rearrangement uses TRBV12-3 or TRBV12-4 and TRBJ2-3; TRBD2 aligns across 10 bases. The V and J ends lost 3 bases and 1 base, in that order; junction bases with no gene match: 19. The length of the CDR3 is 21 residues. CDR3 protein: CASSFSYIGASGSPRTDTQYF. CDR3 coding DNA: TGTGCCAGCAGTTTTTCTTACATTGGAGCTAGCGGGAGCCCCCGCACAGATACGCAGTATTTT.

This clonotype was picked up many times. The chain has TRBV5-1 and TRBJ2-3, with 11 bases aligning to TRBD2. With 4 bases clipped from V and 6 bases from J, the junction kept 7 bases outside the gene matches. Per germline, CDR1 SGHRS and CDR2 YFSETQ. This CDR3 is 15 amino acids long. CDR3 loop: CASSETSGVVDTQYF. CDR3 nucleotide sequence: TGCGCCAGCAGCGAGACTAGCGGGGTCGTGGATACGCAGTATTTT.

The chain carries TRBV11-2 and TRBJ2-7; D remains ambiguous. Trimming shortened V by 2 bases and J by 3 bases, and 8 bases separated the two germline ends. This CDR3 contains 13 residues. Per the germline V gene, CDR1 is SGHAT and CDR2 is FQNNGV. CDR3 sequence reads: CASSLSSDYEQYF. CDR3 nucleotides: TGTGCCAGCAGCTTATCGAGTGACTACGAGCAGTACTTC. Using reference TRBV11-2 and TRBJ2-7 for the parts outside the CDR3, the full variable domain is EAGVAQSPRYKIIEKRQSVAFWCNPISGHATLYWYQQILGQGPKLLIQFQNNGVVDDSQLPKDRFSAERLKGVDSTLKIQPAKLEDSAVYLCASSLSSDYEQYFGPGTRLTVT.

This clonotype turned up a few times. V usage is TRBV9 and J usage is TRBJ2-5; possible D gene TRBD2, 6 bases. This CDR3 comprises 15 residues. Germline CDR1 and CDR2: SGDLS and YYNGEE. V lost 0 bases and J lost 5, with 14 bases in between. The CDR3 DNA reads as TGTGCCAGCAGCGTAGCCTCGACTAGGATGGAGACCCAGTACTTC. The encoded protein is CASSVASTRMETQYF.

The CDR3 region has the DNA TGTGCCAGCAGTTCCCCGACAGGGGGATTCTACAATGAGCAGTTCTTC. Protein product: CASSSPTGGFYNEQFF. This chain links TRBV2 with TRBJ2-1; 9 bases agree with TRBD1. The germline V gene encodes CDR1 SNHLY and CDR2 FYNNEI. The CDR3 runs to 16 residues. The trim removed 5 bases at V and 3 bases at J, leaving 8 bases unmatched.

This clonotype was counted ten times or more. The rearrangement joins TRBV2 to TRBJ2-6; D gene ambiguous. The ends were cut back, 6 bases at V and 4 bases at J, with 4 bases in the middle. The CDR3 is 12 residues long. CDR1 is SNHLY, CDR2 FYNNEI, per germline. The CDR3 protein is CASRAGANVLTF. DNA of the CDR3: TGTGCCAGCAGGGCCGGGGCCAACGTCCTGACTTTC.

The genes are TRBV28 and TRBJ2-4, with D perhaps TRBD2 (6 bases). The V gene lost 3 bases and the J gene lost 2 bases, with 8 bases spanning the gap. CDR3 size: 14 residues. Germline CDR1 and CDR2: MDHEN and SYDVKM. The CDR3 region is CASSFAGTKNIQYF. CDR3 DNA sequence: TGTGCCAGCAGTTTTGCGGGAACCAAAAACATTCAGTACTTC.

The genes are TRBV19 and TRBJ1-5; D is perhaps TRBD1 (5 bases). This CDR3 comprises 15 residues. Germline CDR1 and CDR2: LNHDA and SQIVND (reference sequence). Trimming took off 3 bases at V and 5 bases at J, with 14 bases between the two ends. Here the CDR3 reads CASSIGQGSYQPQHF. The CDR3 DNA reads TGTGCCAGTAGTATCGGGCAGGGCAGTTATCAGCCCCAGCATTTT. The whole variable domain, remainder taken from reference TRBV19 and TRBJ1-5, is DGGITQSPKYLFRKEGQNVTLSCEQNLNHDAMYWYRQDPGQGLRLIYYSQIVNDFQKGDIAEGYSVSREKKESFPLTVTSAQKNPTAFYLCASSIGQGSYQPQHFGDGTRLSIL.

This clonotype was detected a few times. V and J are TRBV13 and TRBJ1-2; 7 nucleotides agree with TRBD1. The V gene end was trimmed by 4 bases and the J gene end by 6 bases; junction bases not matched to a gene: 8. The CDR3 is 14 amino acids. In germline, CDR1 is PRHDT, CDR2 FYEKMQ (reference sequence). CDR3 coding DNA: TGTGCCAGCAGCTCGGAAACAGGGGTTGATGGCTACACCTTC. This codes for CASSSETGVDGYTF.

In its sample, this clonotype was seen a few times. The chain couples TRBV7-6 to TRBJ2-3; D gene uncertain. Germline loops: CDR1 SGHVS, CDR2 FNYEAQ. V lost 5 bases to trimming and J lost 2 bases, with 11 bases between them. This CDR3 is 14 amino acids long. CDR3 amino acids: CASSPEAATDTQYF. CDR3 sequence (DNA): TGTGCCAGCAGCCCAGAGGCGGCCACAGATACGCAGTATTTT.

This clonotype was counted a few times. This chain joins TRBV5-1 and TRBJ2-1, with D uncertain. Looked up from germline, CDR1 is SGHRS and CDR2 is YFSETQ. The CDR3 length is 13 residues. Trimming took 0 bases from V and 7 from J, leaving 8 bases between them. In DNA, the CDR3 is TGCGCCAGCAGCTTGGCGTCGGTAAATGAGCAGTTCTTC. This encodes CASSLASVNEQFF.

This clonotype was seen ten or more times. The chain carries TRBV2 and TRBJ1-5; D unclear. CDR1 is SNHLY and CDR2 is FYNNEI in the germline V gene. The CDR3 consists of 15 residues. The V end lost 0 bases, the J end lost 4 bases, and 10 bases lay between the germline ends. The CDR3 protein is CASSEARGLNQPQHF. In DNA form, the CDR3 reads TGTGCCAGCAGTGAAGCCCGAGGGTTGAATCAGCCCCAGCATTTT.

This chain connects TRBV7-9 to TRBJ2-1, with TRBD2 matching over 12 bases. The CDR3 is 15 residues long. The V gene end was trimmed by 3 bases and the J gene end by 8 bases; junction bases not matched to a gene: 5. CDR1 is SEHNR and CDR2 is FQNEAQ in the germline V gene (reference sequence). CDR3 amino acids: CASSFLAGGFDEQFF. The CDR3 coding sequence is TGTGCCAGCAGCTTCCTAGCGGGAGGGTTTGATGAGCAGTTCTTC.

The chain uses TRBV4-1 and TRBJ2-7; 11 bases line up with TRBD1. CDR1 and CDR2 from the germline V gene are MGHRA and YSYEKL. The J segment lost 2 bases and the V segment lost 6 bases, leaving 0 bases of the junction unmatched. The CDR3 is 13 amino acids. The CDR3 spells CASRGQGAYEQYF. The CDR3 bases are TGCGCCAGCAGGGGACAGGGGGCCTACGAGCAGTACTTC.

The V and J genes are TRBV5-1 and TRBJ1-4; perhaps TRBD1 as D (6 bases). Germline CDR1 reads SGHRS; CDR2 reads YFSETQ. The ends were cut back, 4 bases at V and 4 bases at J, with 14 bases in the middle. The CDR3 consists of 15 residues. The CDR3 DNA is TGCGCCAGCAGCCCGAGGGGGGACCGTAATGAAAAACTGTTTTTT. It translates to CASSPRGDRNEKLFF.

This clonotype has at least ten counts. The chain is built from TRBV20-1 and TRBJ2-1; TRBD2 matches 15 bases. The junction had 3 bases not matched to a gene; V was cut back by 5 bases and J by 7 bases. CDR3 length: 14 residues. Per germline, CDR1 DFQATT and CDR2 SNEGSKA (reference sequence). CDR3 nucleotides: TGCAGTGCTCTTGGACTAGCGGGAGGGAATGAGCAGTTCTTC. Residues: CSALGLAGGNEQFF.